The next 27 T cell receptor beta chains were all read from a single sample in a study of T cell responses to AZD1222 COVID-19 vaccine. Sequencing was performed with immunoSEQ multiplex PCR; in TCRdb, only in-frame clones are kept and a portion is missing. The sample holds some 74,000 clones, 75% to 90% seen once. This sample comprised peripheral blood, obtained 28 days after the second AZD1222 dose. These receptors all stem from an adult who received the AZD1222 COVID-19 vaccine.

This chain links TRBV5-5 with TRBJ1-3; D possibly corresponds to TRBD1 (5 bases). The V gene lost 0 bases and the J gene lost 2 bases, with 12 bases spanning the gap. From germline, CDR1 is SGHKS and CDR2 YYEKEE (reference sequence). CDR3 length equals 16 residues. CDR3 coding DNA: TGTGCCAGCAGCTTGGCCGGGGGGAGCGCTGGAAACACCATATATTTT. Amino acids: CASSLAGGSAGNTIYF.

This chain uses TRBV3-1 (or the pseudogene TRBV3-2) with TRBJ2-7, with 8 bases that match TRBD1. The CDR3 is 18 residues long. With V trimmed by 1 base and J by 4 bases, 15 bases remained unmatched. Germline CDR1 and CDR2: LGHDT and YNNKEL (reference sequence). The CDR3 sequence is CASSQGDRWAPPLYEQYF. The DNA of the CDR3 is TGTGCCAGCAGCCAAGGGGACAGGTGGGCCCCTCCACTATACGAGCAGTACTTC.

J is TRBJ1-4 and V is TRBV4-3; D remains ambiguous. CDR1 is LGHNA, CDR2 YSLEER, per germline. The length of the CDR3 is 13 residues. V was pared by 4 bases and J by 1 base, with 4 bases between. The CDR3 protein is CASSRGTNEKLFF. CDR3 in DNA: TGCGCCAGCAGCCGTGGAACTAATGAAAAACTGTTTTTT.

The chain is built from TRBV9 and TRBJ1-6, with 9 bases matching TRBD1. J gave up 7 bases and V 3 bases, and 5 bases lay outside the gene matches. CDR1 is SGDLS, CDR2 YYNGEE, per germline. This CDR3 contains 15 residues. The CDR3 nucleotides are TGTGCCAGCAGCGGACAGGGACAGGGAAATTCACCCCTCCACTTT. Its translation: CASSGQGQGNSPLHF.

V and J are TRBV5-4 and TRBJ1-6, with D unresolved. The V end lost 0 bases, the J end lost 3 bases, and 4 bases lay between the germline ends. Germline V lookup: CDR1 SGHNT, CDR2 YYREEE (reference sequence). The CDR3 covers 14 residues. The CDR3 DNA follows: TGTGCCAGCAGCTTGGGGAACTATAATTCACCCCTCCACTTT. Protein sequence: CASSLGNYNSPLHF.

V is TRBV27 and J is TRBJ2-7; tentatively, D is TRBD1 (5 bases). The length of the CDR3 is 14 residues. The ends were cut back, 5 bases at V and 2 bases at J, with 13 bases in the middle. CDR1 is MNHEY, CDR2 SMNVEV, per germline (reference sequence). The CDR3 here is CASSRTAGTYEQYF. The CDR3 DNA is TGTGCCAGCAGTCGCACTGCAGGGACCTACGAGCAGTACTTC.

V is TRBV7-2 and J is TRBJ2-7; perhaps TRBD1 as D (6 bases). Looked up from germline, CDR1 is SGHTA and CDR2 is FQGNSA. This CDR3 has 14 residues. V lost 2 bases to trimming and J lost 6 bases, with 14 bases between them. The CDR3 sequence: CASSLTIQGGEQYF. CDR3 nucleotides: TGTGCCAGCAGCTTAACAATACAGGGCGGCGAGCAGTACTTC.

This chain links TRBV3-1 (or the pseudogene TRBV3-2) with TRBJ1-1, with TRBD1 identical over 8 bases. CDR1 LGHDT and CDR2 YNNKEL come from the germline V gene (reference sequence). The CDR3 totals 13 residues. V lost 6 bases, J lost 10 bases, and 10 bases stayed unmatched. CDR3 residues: CASRNGQGSGAFF. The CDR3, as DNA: TGTGCCAGCAGAAACGGACAGGGTAGTGGAGCTTTCTTT.

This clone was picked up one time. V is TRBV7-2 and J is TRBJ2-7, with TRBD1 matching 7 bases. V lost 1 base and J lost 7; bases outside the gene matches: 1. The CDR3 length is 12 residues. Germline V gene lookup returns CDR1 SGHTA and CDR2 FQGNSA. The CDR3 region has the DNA TGTGCCAGCAGCTTAGGCAGGGGGGAGCAGTACTTC. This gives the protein CASSLGRGEQYF.

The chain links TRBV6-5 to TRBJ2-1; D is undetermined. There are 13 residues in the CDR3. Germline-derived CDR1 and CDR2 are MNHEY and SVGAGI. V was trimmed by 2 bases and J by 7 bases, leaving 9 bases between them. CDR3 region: CASSYLQRNEQFF. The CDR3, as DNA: TGTGCCAGCAGTTACCTTCAGAGGAATGAGCAGTTCTTC.

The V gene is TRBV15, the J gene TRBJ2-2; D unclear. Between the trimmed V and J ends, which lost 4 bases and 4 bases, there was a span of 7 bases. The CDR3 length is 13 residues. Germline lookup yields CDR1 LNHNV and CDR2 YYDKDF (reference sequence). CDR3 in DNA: TGTGCCACCAGCAAGGTGATCACCGGGGAGCTGTTTTTT. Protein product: CATSKVITGELFF.

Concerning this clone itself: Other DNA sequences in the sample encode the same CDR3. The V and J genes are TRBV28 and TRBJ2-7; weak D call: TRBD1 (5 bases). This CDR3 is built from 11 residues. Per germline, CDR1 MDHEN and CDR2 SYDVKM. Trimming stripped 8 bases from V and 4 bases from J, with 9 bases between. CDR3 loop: CASQGSYEQYF. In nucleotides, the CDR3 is TGTGCCAGCCAGGGATCATACGAGCAGTACTTC.

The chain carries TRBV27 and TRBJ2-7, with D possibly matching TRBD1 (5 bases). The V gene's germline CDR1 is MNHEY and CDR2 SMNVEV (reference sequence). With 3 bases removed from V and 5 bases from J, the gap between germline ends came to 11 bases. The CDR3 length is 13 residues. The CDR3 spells CASSFRVPDEQYF. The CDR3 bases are TGTGCCAGCAGTTTCAGGGTGCCGGACGAGCAGTACTTC.

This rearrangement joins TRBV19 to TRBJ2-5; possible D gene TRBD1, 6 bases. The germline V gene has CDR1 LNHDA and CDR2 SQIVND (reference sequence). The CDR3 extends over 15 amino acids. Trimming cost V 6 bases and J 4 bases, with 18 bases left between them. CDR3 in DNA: TGTGCCAGTAGAAACACTTACAGGGAAATAGAGACCCAGTACTTC. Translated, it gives CASRNTYREIETQYF.

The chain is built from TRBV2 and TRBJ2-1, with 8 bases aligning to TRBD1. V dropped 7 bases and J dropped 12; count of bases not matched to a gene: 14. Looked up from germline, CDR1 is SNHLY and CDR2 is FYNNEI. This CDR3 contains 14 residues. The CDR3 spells CASKGDRSSSGQFF. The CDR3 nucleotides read TGTGCCAGCAAGGGGGACAGGTCCTCCTCTGGGCAGTTCTTC.

CDR3 amino acids: CASSPDRGTNTGELFF. The CDR3 bases are TGCGCCAGCAGCCCTGACAGGGGGACGAACACCGGGGAGCTGTTTTTT. The V call is TRBV5-1, the J call TRBJ2-2; 9 nucleotides match TRBD1. V lost 4 bases to trimming and J lost 0 bases; unmatched junction nucleotides: 4. The CDR3 is 16 residues long. Germline CDR1 and CDR2: SGHRS and YFSETQ.

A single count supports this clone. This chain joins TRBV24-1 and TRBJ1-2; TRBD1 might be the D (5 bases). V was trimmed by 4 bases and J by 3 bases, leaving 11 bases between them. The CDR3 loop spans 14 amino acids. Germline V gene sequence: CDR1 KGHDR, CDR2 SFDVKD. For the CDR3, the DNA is TGTGCCACCAGTGACTCAGGGTTGGACTATGGCTACACCTTC. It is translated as CATSDSGLDYGYTF.

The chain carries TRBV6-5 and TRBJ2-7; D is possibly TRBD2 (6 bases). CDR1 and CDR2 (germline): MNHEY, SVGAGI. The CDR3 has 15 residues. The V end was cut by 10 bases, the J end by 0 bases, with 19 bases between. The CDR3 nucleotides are TGTGCCACCCGGGGGAGTAGCGGTCCCTCCTACGAGCAGTACTTC. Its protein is CATRGSSGPSYEQYF.

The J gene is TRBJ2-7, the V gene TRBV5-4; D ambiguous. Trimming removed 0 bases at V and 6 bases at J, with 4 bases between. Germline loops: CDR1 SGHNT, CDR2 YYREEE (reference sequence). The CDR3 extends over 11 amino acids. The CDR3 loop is CASSLGAEQYF. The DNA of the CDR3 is TGTGCCAGCAGCTTGGGGGCCGAGCAGTACTTC.

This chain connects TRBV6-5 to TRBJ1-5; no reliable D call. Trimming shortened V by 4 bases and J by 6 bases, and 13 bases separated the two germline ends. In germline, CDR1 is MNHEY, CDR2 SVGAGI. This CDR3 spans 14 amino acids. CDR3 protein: CASSSPGSGQPQHF. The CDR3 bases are TGTGCCAGCAGTTCCCCGGGGAGTGGTCAGCCCCAGCATTTT.

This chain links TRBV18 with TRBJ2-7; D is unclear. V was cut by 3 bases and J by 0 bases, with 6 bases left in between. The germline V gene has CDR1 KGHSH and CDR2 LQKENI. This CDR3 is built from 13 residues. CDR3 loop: CASSPPSSYEQYF. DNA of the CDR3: TGTGCCAGCTCACCGCCTAGCTCCTACGAGCAGTACTTC.

The CDR3 loop is CASSFGTSSTGELFF. The CDR3 DNA reads as TGCGCCAGCAGCTTCGGGACTAGCAGCACCGGGGAGCTGTTTTTT. The chain has TRBV5-1 and TRBJ2-2; 9 bases are a match to TRBD2. The germline V gene has CDR1 SGHRS and CDR2 YFSETQ. Trimming cost V 2 bases and J 4 bases; bases outside gene matches: 3. The CDR3 loop spans 15 amino acids. Full variable domain (missing parts from reference TRBV5-1 and TRBJ2-2): KAGVTQTPRYLIKTRGQQVTLSCSPISGHRSVSWYQQTPGQGLQFLFEYFSETQRNKGNFPGRFSGRQFSNSRSEMNVSTLELGDSALYLCASSFGTSSTGELFFGEGSRLTVL.

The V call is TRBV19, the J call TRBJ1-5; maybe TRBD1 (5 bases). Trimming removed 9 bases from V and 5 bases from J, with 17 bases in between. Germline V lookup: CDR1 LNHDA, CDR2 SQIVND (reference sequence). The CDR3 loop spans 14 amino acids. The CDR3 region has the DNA TGTGCCAGCACGATTGGGGGGATCGATCAGCCCCAGCATTTT. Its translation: CASTIGGIDQPQHF.

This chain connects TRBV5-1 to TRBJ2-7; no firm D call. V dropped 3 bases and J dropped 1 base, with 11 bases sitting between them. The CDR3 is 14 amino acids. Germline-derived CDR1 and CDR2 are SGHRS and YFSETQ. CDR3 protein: CASSSNTFSYEQYF. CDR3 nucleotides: TGCGCCAGCAGCTCCAATACATTTTCCTACGAGCAGTACTTC. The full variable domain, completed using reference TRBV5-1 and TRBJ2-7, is KAGVTQTPRYLIKTRGQQVTLSCSPISGHRSVSWYQQTPGQGLQFLFEYFSETQRNKGNFPGRFSGRQFSNSRSEMNVSTLELGDSALYLCASSSNTFSYEQYFGPGTRLTVT.

The DNA of the CDR3 is TGTGCCAGCAGCGTGGGGGAACGATCACCCCTCCACTTT. It is translated as CASSVGERSPLHF. V usage is TRBV9 and J usage is TRBJ1-6; D possibly corresponds to TRBD1 (5 bases). Germline assignment: CDR1 SGDLS and CDR2 YYNGEE. This CDR3 region has 13 residues. V lost 2 bases and J lost 10, with 10 bases in between.

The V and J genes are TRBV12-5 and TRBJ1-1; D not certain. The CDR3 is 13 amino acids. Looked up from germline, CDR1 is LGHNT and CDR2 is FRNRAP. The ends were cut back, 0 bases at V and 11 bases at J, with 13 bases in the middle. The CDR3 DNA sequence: TGTGCTAGTGGTTTGGTACCTGGTAAGAGGGCTTTCTTT. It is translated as CASGLVPGKRAFF.

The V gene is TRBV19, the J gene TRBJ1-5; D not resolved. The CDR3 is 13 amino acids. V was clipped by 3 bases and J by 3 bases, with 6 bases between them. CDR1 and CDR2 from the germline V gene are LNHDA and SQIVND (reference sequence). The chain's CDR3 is CASSIGNNQPQHF. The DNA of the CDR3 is TGTGCCAGTAGTATTGGGAACAATCAGCCCCAGCATTTT.